This T cell receptor beta chain was captured by sequencing in a study of OX40 agonist ivuxolimab in advanced cancers. Libraries were prepared by immunoSEQ multiplex PCR; TCRdb keeps only in-frame clonotypes and omits some of them. This sample has 53,000 or so clones, with about 89% found just once. The CDR3 is 15 residues long. Germline CDR1 and CDR2: MNHEY and SMNVEV (reference sequence). V was clipped by 3 bases and J by 5 bases, with 14 bases between them. The TCR comes from an adult with an advanced solid tumor such as melanoma, head and neck, liver or kidney cancer. The genes are TRBV27 and TRBJ2-1, with D unresolved. Sample: CD4+ or CD8+ T cells sorted from blood, taken in a trial of the OX40 agonist ivuxolimab. The CDR3 region is CASSLTGKLNNEQFF. The CDR3, as DNA: TGTGCCAGCAGTTTGACGGGTAAACTAAACAATGAGCAGTTCTTC.